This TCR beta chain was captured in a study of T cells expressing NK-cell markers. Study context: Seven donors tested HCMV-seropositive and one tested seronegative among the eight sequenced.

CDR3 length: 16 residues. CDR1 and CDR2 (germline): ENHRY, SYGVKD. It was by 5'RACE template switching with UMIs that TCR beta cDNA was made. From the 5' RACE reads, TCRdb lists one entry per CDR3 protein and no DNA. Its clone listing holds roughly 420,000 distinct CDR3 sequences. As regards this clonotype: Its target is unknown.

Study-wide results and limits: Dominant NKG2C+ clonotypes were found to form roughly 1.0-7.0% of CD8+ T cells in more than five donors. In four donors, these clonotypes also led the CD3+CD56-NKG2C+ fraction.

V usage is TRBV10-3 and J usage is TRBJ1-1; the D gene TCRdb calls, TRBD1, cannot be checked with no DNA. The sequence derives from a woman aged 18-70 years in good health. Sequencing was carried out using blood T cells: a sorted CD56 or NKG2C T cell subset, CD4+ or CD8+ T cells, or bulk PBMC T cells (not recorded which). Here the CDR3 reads CAISETGGGMNTEAFF.